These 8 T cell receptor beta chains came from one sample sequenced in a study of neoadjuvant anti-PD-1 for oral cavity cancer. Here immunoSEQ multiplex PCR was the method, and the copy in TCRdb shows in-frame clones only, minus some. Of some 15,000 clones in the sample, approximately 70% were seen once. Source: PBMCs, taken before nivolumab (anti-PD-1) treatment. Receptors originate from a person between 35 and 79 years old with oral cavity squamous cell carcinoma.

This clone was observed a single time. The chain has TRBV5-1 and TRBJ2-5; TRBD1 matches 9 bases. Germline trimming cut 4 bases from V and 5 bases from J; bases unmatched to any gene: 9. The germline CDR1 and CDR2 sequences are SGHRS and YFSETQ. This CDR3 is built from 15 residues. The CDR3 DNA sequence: TGCGCCAGCAGCCCGATTACAGGGGGCCACGAGACCCAGTACTTC. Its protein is CASSPITGGHETQYF.

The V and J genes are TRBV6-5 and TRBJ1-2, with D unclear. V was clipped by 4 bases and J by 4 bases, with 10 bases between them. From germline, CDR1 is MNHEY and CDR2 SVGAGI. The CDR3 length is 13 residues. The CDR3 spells CASSFGRTYGYTF. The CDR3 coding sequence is TGTGCCAGCAGTTTTGGACGAACCTATGGCTACACCTTC.

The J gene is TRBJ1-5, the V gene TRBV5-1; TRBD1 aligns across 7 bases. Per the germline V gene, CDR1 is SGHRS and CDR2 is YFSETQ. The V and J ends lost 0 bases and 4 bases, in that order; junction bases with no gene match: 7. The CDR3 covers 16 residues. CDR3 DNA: TGCGCCAGCAGCTTGGAGGGGACAGCTTTAAATCAGCCCCAGCATTTT. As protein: CASSLEGTALNQPQHF.

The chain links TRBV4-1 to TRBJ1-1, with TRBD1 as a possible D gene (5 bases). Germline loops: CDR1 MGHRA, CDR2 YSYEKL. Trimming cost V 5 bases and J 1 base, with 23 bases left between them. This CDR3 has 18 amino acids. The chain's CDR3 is CASSYHSGAFLQNTEAFF. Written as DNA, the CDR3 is TGCGCCAGCAGCTACCACTCCGGGGCTTTCCTTCAGAACACTGAAGCTTTCTTT.

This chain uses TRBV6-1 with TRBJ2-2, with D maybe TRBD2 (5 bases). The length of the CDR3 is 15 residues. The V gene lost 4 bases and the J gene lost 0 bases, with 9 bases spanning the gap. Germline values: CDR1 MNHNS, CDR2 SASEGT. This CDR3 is CASSVLASNTGELFF. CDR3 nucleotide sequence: TGTGCCAGCAGTGTCCTAGCCTCGAACACCGGGGAGCTGTTTTTT.

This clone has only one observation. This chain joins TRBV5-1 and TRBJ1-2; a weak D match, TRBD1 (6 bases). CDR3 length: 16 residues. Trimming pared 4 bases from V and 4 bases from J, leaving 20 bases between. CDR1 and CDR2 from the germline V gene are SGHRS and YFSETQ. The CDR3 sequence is CASSPAWQGSAYGYTF. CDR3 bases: TGCGCCAGCAGCCCGGCGTGGCAGGGGAGCGCCTATGGCTACACCTTC.

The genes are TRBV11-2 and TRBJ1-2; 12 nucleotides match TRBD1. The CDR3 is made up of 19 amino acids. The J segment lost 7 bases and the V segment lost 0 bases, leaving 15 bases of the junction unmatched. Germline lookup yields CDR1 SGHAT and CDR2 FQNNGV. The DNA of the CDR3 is TGTGCCAGCAGCTTAGAATCCGGGACAGGGGGCGCGTTCTCTCCTGGCTACACCTTC. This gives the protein CASSLESGTGGAFSPGYTF.

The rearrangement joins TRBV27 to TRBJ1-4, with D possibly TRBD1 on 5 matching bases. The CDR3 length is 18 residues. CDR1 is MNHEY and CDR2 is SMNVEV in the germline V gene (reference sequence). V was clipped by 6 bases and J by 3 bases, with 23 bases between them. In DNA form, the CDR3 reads TGTGCCAGCAGCCGCAGACCAAACTCAGGGATGGCTAATGAAAAACTGTTTTTT. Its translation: CASSRRPNSGMANEKLFF.